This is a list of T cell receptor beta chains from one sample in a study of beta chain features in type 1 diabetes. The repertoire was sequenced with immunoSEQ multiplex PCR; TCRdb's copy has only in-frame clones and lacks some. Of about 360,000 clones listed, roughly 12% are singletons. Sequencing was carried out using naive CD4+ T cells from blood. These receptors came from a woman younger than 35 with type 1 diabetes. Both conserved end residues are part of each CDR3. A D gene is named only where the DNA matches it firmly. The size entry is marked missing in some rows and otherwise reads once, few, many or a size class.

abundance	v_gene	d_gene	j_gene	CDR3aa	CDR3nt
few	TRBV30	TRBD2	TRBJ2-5	CAWSGPGGGDQYF	TGTGCCTGGAGCGGTCCCGGCGGGGGGGACCAGTACTTC
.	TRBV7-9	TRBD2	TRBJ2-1	CASSSESGRQYNEQFF	TGTGCCAGCAGCTCCGAAAGCGGGAGGCAGTACAATGAGCAGTTCTTC
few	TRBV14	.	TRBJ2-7	CASSQGNSYEQYF	TGTGCCAGCAGCCAGGGCAACTCATACGAGCAGTACTTC
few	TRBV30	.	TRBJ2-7	CAWGLLNEQYF	TGTGCCTGGGGACTTCTTAACGAGCAGTACTTC
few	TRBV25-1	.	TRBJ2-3	CASRESSHTDTQYF	TGTGCCAGCAGGGAGTCTAGCCACACAGATACGCAGTATTTT
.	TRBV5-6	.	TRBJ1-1	CASSLSRSTEAFF	TGTGCCAGCAGCTTGTCACGGAGCACTGAAGCTTTCTTT
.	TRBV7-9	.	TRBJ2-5	CASSTHRETQYF	TGTGCCAGCAGCACGCACAGGGAGACCCAGTACTTC
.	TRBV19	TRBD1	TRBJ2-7	CASSLQWDSYEQYF	TGTGCCAGTAGTCTACAGTGGGACAGCTACGAGCAGTACTTC
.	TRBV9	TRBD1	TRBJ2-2	CASSTRQGTLGELFF	TGTGCCAGCAGCACCCGACAGGGGACCCTCGGGGAGCTGTTTTTT
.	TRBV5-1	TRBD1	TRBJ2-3	CASSWQTGTDTQYF	TGCGCCAGCAGCTGGCAGACAGGGACAGATACGCAGTATTTT
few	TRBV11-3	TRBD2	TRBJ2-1	CASSLDRVGTSGHNEQFF	TGTGCCAGCAGCTTAGATCGGGTGGGGACTAGCGGACACAATGAGCAGTTCTTC
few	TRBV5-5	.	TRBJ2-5	CASSLETAKYF	TGTGCCAGCAGCTTGGAGACAGCAAAGTACTTC
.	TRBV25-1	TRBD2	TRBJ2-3	CASSDIAGVTDTQYF	TGTGCCAGCAGTGACATCGCGGGAGTTACAGATACGCAGTATTTT
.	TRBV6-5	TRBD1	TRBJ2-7	CASRLRDRVGEQYF	TGTGCCAGCAGACTGAGGGACAGGGTGGGCGAGCAGTACTTC
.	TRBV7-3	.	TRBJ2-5	CASSLVRGGEETQYF	TGTGCCAGCAGCTTAGTTCGCGGCGGTGAAGAGACCCAGTACTTC
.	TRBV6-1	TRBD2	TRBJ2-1	CASSLTSGGRAEQFF	TGTGCCAGCAGTCTGACTAGCGGGGGGCGTGCCGAGCAGTTCTTC
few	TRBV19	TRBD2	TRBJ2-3	CASSTSGRGTDTQYF	TGTGCCAGTAGTACTAGCGGGAGGGGCACAGATACGCAGTATTTT